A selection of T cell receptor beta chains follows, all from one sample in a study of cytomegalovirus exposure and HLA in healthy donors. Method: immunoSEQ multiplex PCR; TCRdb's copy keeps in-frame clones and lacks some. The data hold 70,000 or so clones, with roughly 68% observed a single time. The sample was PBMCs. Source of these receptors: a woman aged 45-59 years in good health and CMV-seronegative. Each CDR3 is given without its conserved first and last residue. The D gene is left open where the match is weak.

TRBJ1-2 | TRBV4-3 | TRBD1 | ASSQDFRGEYGYT
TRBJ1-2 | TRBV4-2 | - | ASSQDLTGSVRGYT
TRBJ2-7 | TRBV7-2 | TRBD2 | ASSLSRLAGAHEQY
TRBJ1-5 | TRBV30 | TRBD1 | AWSRTGPDQPQH
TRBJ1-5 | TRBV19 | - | ASTIYSLGDIRSNQPQH
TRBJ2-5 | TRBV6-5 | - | ASSPLGETQY
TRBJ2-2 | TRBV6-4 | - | ASSEADTGELF
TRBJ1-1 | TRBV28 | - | ASSLGASMNTEAF
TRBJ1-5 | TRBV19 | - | ASSLGLMYSNQPQH
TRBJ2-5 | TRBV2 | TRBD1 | ASNRGLEETQY
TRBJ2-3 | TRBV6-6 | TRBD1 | ASTPGGTDTQY
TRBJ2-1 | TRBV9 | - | ASSRSLADEQF
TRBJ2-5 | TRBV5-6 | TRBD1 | ASSLGQAPAY
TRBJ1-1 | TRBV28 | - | ASKLRAEWNTEAF
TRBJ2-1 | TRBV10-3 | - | AISEGGDLQF
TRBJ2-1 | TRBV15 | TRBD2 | ATSRDTGTSGDNEQF
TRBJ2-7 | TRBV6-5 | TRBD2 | ASRGLAGDYEQY
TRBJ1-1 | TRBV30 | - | AWSVHGDTEAF
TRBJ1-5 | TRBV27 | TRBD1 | ASSLGQVGQPQH
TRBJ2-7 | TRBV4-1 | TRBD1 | ASSQAPTGDEQY
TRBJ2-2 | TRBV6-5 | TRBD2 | ASRLAGGIGGELF
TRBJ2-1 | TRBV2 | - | ASSEDRGEQF
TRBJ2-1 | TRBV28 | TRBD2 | ASSTGTSGSFWYEQF
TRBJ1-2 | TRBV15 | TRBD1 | ATSRSRDRGPDYGYT
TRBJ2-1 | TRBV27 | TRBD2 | ASSLLREIRNEQF
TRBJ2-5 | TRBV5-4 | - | ASSRDTLETQY
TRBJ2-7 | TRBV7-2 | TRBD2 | ASSAGTSVYYEQY
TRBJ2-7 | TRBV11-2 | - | ASSYRRRNYEQY
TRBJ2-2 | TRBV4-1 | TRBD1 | ASSQDEADRSDPGELF
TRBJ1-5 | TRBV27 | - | ASSFRQGFSPQH
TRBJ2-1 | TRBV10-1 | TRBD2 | ASSVIIAGDVDNEQF
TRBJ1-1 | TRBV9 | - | ASSEQASNTEAF
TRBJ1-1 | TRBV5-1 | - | ASTRDIRNTEAF
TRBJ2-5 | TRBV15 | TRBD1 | ATSGGQPQETQY
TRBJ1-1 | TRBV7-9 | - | ASSLAGVLSSEAF
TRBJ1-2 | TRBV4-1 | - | ASSHLARGDYGYT
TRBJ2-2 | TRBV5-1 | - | ASSLGVTGELF
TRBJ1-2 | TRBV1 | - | TSSQAPGQDANYGYT
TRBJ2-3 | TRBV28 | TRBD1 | ASRDDRGVSTDTQY
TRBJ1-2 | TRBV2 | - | ASRQRTVQGYT
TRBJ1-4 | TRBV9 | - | ASSVDGEKLF
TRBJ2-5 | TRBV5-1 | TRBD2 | ASSLVAGSGEQY
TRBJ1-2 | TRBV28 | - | ASSLWGRGVNYGYT
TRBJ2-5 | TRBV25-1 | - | ASSRGETQY